Listed below are T cell receptor beta chains from one sample, sequenced in a study of OX40 agonist ivuxolimab in advanced cancers. Some clones are missing from TCRdb's copy, which holds only in-frame ones; the method was immunoSEQ multiplex PCR. This table holds roughly 80,000 clones, 85% to 95% found once. The sequenced sample was CD4+ or CD8+ T cells sorted from blood, obtained in a trial of the OX40 agonist ivuxolimab. The receptors originated from an adult with an advanced solid tumor such as melanoma, head and neck, liver or kidney cancer. CDR3s include the opening cysteine and the closing phenylalanine or tryptophan. D genes are given only for firm matches. Clone sizes are given selectively: once, few, many, or a class where the clone is expanded.

CDR3: CASSIRVNQPQHF
DNA: TGTGCCAGTAGTATTCGGGTGAATCAGCCCCAGCATTTT
V: TRBV19
D: -
J: TRBJ1-5
size: -

CDR3: CASRFLSSYEQYF
DNA: TGTGCCAGCCGCTTCCTCTCCTCCTACGAGCAGTACTTC
V: TRBV28
D: -
J: TRBJ2-7
size: -

CDR3: CASSSPGQGRYEQYF
DNA: TGTGCCAGCAGTTCCCCGGGACAGGGGAGATACGAGCAGTACTTC
V: TRBV28
D: TRBD1
J: TRBJ2-7
size: -

CDR3: CASSLGEFNQPQHF
DNA: TGCGCCAGCAGCTTGGGGGAGTTCAATCAGCCCCAGCATTTT
V: TRBV5-1
D: -
J: TRBJ1-5
size: -

CDR3: CASGKGQGWYNEQFF
DNA: TGTGCCAGTGGAAAAGGACAGGGATGGTACAATGAGCAGTTCTTC
V: TRBV19
D: TRBD1
J: TRBJ2-1
size: -

CDR3: CASRRGLAYNEQFF
DNA: TGTGCCAGCAGGCGGGGACTAGCCTACAATGAGCAGTTCTTC
V: TRBV28
D: TRBD2
J: TRBJ2-1
size: -

CDR3: CASSPGGVDEQFF
DNA: TGTGCCAGCTCACCAGGGGGCGTAGATGAGCAGTTCTTC
V: TRBV18
D: -
J: TRBJ2-1
size: -

CDR3: CASSRTDTEAFF
DNA: TGTGCCAGCAGTCGTACAGACACTGAAGCTTTCTTT
V: TRBV5-6
D: -
J: TRBJ1-1
size: -

CDR3: CASSQSPRTEAFF
DNA: TGTGCCAGCAGCCAATCCCCGCGGACTGAAGCTTTCTTT
V: TRBV14
D: -
J: TRBJ1-1
size: few

CDR3: CASSLGLRGTAHSGNTIYF
DNA: TGTGCCAGCAGTTTGGGTTTAAGAGGGACCGCTCACTCTGGAAACACCATATATTTT
V: TRBV28
D: -
J: TRBJ1-3
size: once

CDR3: CASSPKQGNTEAFF
DNA: TGTGCCAGCAGCCCCAAACAGGGGAACACTGAAGCTTTCTTT
V: TRBV5-8
D: -
J: TRBJ1-1
size: -

CDR3: CASSRGGGSGNTIYF
DNA: TGTGCCAGCTCACGAGGAGGGGGATCTGGAAACACCATATATTTT
V: TRBV18
D: -
J: TRBJ1-3
size: -

CDR3: CASVTERETPEQYF
DNA: TGTGCCAGCGTGACGGAGCGGGAGACCCCCGAGCAGTACTTC
V: TRBV2
D: TRBD2
J: TRBJ2-7
size: -

CDR3: CASSSMNHGQSRANVLTF
DNA: TGTGCCAGCAGCTCCATGAATCACGGACAAAGTCGGGCCAACGTCCTGACTTTC
V: TRBV7-1
D: -
J: TRBJ2-6
size: -

CDR3: CASSLLAGRADTQYF
DNA: TGTGCCAGCAGCTTACTAGCGGGGCGGGCAGATACGCAGTATTTT
V: TRBV11-2
D: TRBD2
J: TRBJ2-3
size: -

CDR3: CATSTFMAGGRGETQYF
DNA: TGTGCCACCAGCACCTTTATGGCGGGAGGGAGGGGAGAGACCCAGTACTTC
V: TRBV15
D: TRBD2
J: TRBJ2-5
size: -

CDR3: CASKQREGQFF
DNA: TGTGCCAGCAAACAGCGGGAGGGGCAGTTCTTC
V: TRBV6-6
D: TRBD2
J: TRBJ2-1
size: -

CDR3: CASSLSGIHEQYF
DNA: TGTGCCAGCAGCTTAAGCGGGATACACGAGCAGTACTTC
V: TRBV5-6
D: TRBD2
J: TRBJ2-7
size: -

CDR3: CASSFGTAPSSTDTQYF
DNA: TGTGCCAGCAGCTTTGGGACCGCTCCCTCTAGCACAGATACGCAGTATTTT
V: TRBV5-4
D: -
J: TRBJ2-3
size: -